This T cell receptor beta chain was found in a study of patients and donors after allogeneic stem cell transplantation. This clonotype was observed a few times. TCRdb used MiXCR to reprocess the RT-PCR reads, holding one entry per CDR3 protein. The table has approximately 61,000 distinct CDR3 sequences, 13% seen once; the top ten hold around 30%. This CDR3 is built from 15 residues. Deletions cut 0 bases from V and 4 bases from J, with 15 bases between. The V gene's germline CDR1 is SQVTM and CDR2 ANQGSEA. The sequencing input was blood, either unsorted or a sorted T cell fraction (not recorded which). The sequence came from a human donor who was either an allogeneic HSCT recipient or a stem cell or donor lymphocyte infusion donor (not recorded which). It is not recorded whose cells these are; they may come from a transplant donor. The rearrangement uses TRBV29-1 and TRBJ2-5, with a possible D match to TRBD2 (6 bases). The CDR3 DNA reads TGCAGCGTTGAAGATTTACGGGAGCAGACAGAGACCCAGTACTTC. Translated, it gives CSVEDLREQTETQYF.